The source of this T cell receptor (beta chain) is a study of monozygotic twins with inflammatory bowel disease. Study-wide results and caveats: With inverse Simpson as the measure, TCRbeta diversity was lower in IBD patients than in healthy co-twins.

The germline gives CDR1 LNHDA, CDR2 SQIVND (reference sequence). There are 14 residues in the CDR3. In eight separate reactions per sample, cDNA was generated. TCRdb reprocessed the 5' RACE reads, keeping one entry per CDR3 protein, no DNA. Found here are approximately 330,000 distinct CDR3 sequences; the top ten clones hold roughly 2%. Note on this clonotype: Its antigen is still unknown.

The V gene is TRBV19, the J gene TRBJ2-2; the TRBD2 assignment by TCRdb is unverifiable without DNA. The TCR was taken from a human donor with ulcerative colitis or Crohn's disease, or a healthy co-twin of an affected twin (not recorded which). Material for sequencing was blood. The CDR3 spells CASKRGGPYGELFF.